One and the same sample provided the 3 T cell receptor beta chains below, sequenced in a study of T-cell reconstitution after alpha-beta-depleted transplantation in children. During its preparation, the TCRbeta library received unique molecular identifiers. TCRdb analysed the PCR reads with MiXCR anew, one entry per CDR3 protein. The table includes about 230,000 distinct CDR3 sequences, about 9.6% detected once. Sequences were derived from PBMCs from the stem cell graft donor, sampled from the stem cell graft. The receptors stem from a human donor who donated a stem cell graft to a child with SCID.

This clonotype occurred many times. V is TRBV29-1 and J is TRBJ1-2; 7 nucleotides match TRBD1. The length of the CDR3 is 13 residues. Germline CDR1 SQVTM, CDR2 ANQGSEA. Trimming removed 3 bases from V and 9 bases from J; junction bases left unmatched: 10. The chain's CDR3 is CSVERPGGKSYTF. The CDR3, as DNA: TGCAGCGTTGAGAGGCCAGGGGGTAAAAGCTACACCTTC.

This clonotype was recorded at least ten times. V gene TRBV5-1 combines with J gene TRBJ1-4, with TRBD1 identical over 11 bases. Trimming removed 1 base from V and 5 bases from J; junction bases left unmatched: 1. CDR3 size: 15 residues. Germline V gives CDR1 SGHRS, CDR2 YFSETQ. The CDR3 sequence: CASSLRDRGNEKLFF. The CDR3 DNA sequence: TGCGCCAGCAGCTTGAGGGACAGGGGGAATGAAAAACTGTTTTTT. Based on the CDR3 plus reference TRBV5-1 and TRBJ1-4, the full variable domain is KAGVTQTPRYLIKTRGQQVTLSCSPISGHRSVSWYQQTPGQGLQFLFEYFSETQRNKGNFPGRFSGRQFSNSRSEMNVSTLELGDSALYLCASSLRDRGNEKLFFGSGTQLSVL.

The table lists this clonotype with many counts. CDR3: CASSLGPPGVNTEAFF. The CDR3 DNA is TGCGCCAGCAGCTTGGGGCCTCCGGGGGTCAACACTGAAGCTTTCTTT. V usage is TRBV5-1 and J usage is TRBJ1-1, with TRBD1 as a possible D gene (5 bases). Trimming pared 0 bases from V and 2 bases from J, leaving 14 bases between. CDR1 and CDR2 (germline): SGHRS, YFSETQ. CDR3 length equals 16 residues.